These T cell receptor beta chains were read from a single sample in a study of T cells after yellow fever vaccination. One entry per CDR3 protein results from TCRdb running MiXCR on the 5' RACE reads. Of hundreds of thousands of distinct CDR3 sequences in the sample, 13% were seen once. The material sequenced was PBMCs, taken on the day of the yellow fever booster vaccination. The receptor source for this set is a man in his thirties or forties who received the YFV17D yellow fever vaccine. The CDR3 runs from the conserved cysteine through the conserved F or W. Fields, in order: J gene, clone size, V gene, D gene, CDR3 DNA, CDR3 protein. D genes are given only for firm matches. Part of the rows lack a size; the others show once, few, many or a class for expanded clones.

J gene: TRBJ1-1; clone size: few; V gene: TRBV20-1; D gene: TRBD1; CDR3 DNA: TGCAGTGCGCAAGAGGGAGGGGGCGGAGGAAACACTGAAGCTTTCTTT; CDR3 protein: CSAQEGGGGGNTEAFF
J gene: TRBJ2-2; clone size: few; V gene: TRBV10-3; D gene: -; CDR3 DNA: TGTGCCATCACCGCCGGATGGGGCGCGAGCACCGGGGAGCTGTTTTTT; CDR3 protein: CAITAGWGASTGELFF
J gene: TRBJ2-3; clone size: few; V gene: TRBV4-3; D gene: TRBD2; CDR3 DNA: TGCGCCAGCAGCCAAGTGGCGGGAGGCCCAGATACGCAGTATTTT; CDR3 protein: CASSQVAGGPDTQYF
J gene: TRBJ2-4; clone size: few; V gene: TRBV6-5; D gene: -; CDR3 DNA: TGTGCCAGCAGTTCTGGGAGAGCCAAAAACATTCAGTACTTC; CDR3 protein: CASSSGRAKNIQYF
J gene: TRBJ1-4; clone size: -; V gene: TRBV7-9; D gene: -; CDR3 DNA: TGTGCCAGCAGCGCGAGGGGCCCCCGAGGTGAAAAACTGTTTTTT; CDR3 protein: CASSARGPRGEKLFF
J gene: TRBJ2-3; clone size: few; V gene: TRBV27; D gene: TRBD1; CDR3 DNA: TGTGCCACCTCCAGGGGTCGAGGGGGCGCAGATACGCAGTATTTT; CDR3 protein: CATSRGRGGADTQYF
J gene: TRBJ2-2; clone size: few; V gene: TRBV10-1; D gene: -; CDR3 DNA: TGCGCCAGCTTCAGGGTCACCGGGGAGCTGTTTTTT; CDR3 protein: CASFRVTGELFF
J gene: TRBJ2-1; clone size: few; V gene: TRBV6-5; D gene: -; CDR3 DNA: TGTGCCAGCGAGGAAGCGAATGAGCAGTTCTTC; CDR3 protein: CASEEANEQFF
J gene: TRBJ2-1; clone size: -; V gene: TRBV29-1; D gene: -; CDR3 DNA: TGCAGCGTTGCACCCGACTACTTTGAAGAGCAGTTCTTC; CDR3 protein: CSVAPDYFEEQFF
J gene: TRBJ2-7; clone size: few; V gene: TRBV20-1; D gene: TRBD2; CDR3 DNA: TGCAGTGCTAGGATGGTCGGGAGGTCTCGCTACGAGCAGTACTTC; CDR3 protein: CSARMVGRSRYEQYF
J gene: TRBJ2-2; clone size: -; V gene: TRBV10-3; D gene: -; CDR3 DNA: TGTGCCATCAGTGGGGTGGACACCGGGGAGCTGTTTTTT; CDR3 protein: CAISGVDTGELFF
J gene: TRBJ1-5; clone size: few; V gene: TRBV7-2; D gene: -; CDR3 DNA: TGTGCCAGCAGCTTATCAGGGGTTTCTCAGCCCCAGCATTTT; CDR3 protein: CASSLSGVSQPQHF
J gene: TRBJ1-1; clone size: few; V gene: TRBV12-3/TRBV12-4; D gene: -; CDR3 DNA: TGTGCCAGCCTATCACCAGGGTTCGTGGCTTTCTTT; CDR3 protein: CASLSPGFVAFF
J gene: TRBJ2-6; clone size: many; V gene: TRBV12-3/TRBV12-4; D gene: -; CDR3 DNA: TGTGCCAGCAGCCAAACAGGTACTGGGGCCAACGTCCTGACTTTC; CDR3 protein: CASSQTGTGANVLTF
J gene: TRBJ2-2; clone size: -; V gene: TRBV4-3; D gene: TRBD2; CDR3 DNA: TGCGCCAGCAGCCAACTGACTAGCGCAAACACCTGGGAGCTGTTTTTT; CDR3 protein: CASSQLTSANTWELFF
J gene: TRBJ1-5; clone size: -; V gene: TRBV12-3/TRBV12-4; D gene: -; CDR3 DNA: TGTGCCAGCAGTTTATACAATCAGCCCCAGCATTTT; CDR3 protein: CASSLYNQPQHF
J gene: TRBJ2-7; clone size: few; V gene: TRBV7-9; D gene: -; CDR3 DNA: TGTGCCAGCAGCCAAACAGCCTACGAGCAGTACTTC; CDR3 protein: CASSQTAYEQYF
J gene: TRBJ2-7; clone size: few; V gene: TRBV27; D gene: TRBD2; CDR3 DNA: TGTGCCAGCTCAGTTTATAGCGGGAGAGATTACGAGCAGTACTTC; CDR3 protein: CASSVYSGRDYEQYF
J gene: TRBJ2-7; clone size: -; V gene: TRBV10-3; D gene: TRBD1; CDR3 DNA: TGTGCCATCAGTGACCAGGGACAGAACGAGCAGTACTTC; CDR3 protein: CAISDQGQNEQYF
J gene: TRBJ1-5; clone size: many; V gene: TRBV7-9; D gene: TRBD1; CDR3 DNA: TGTGCCAGCAGCTTAGTGTTGGGACAGGGCCAGCATTTT; CDR3 protein: CASSLVLGQGQHF
J gene: TRBJ2-3; clone size: -; V gene: TRBV27; D gene: -; CDR3 DNA: TGTGCCAGCAGTACCCTGTCTCGGGGCACAGATACGCAGTATTTT; CDR3 protein: CASSTLSRGTDTQYF
J gene: TRBJ2-3; clone size: few; V gene: TRBV24-1; D gene: -; CDR3 DNA: TGTGCCACCAGTGATCTCAGAGGTGGCACAGATACGCAGTATTTT; CDR3 protein: CATSDLRGGTDTQYF
J gene: TRBJ2-1; clone size: few; V gene: TRBV6-2/TRBV6-3; D gene: TRBD1; CDR3 DNA: TGTGCCAGCAGTCGCCGCCAGGACAGGGGAATGTGGCGGGAGAGATACAATGAGCAGTTCTTC; CDR3 protein: CASSRRQDRGMWRERYNEQFF
J gene: TRBJ2-1; clone size: few; V gene: TRBV5-1; D gene: -; CDR3 DNA: TGCGCCAGCAGCTTGATGCTGAACGTCGATGAGCAGTTCTTC; CDR3 protein: CASSLMLNVDEQFF
J gene: TRBJ2-7; clone size: few; V gene: TRBV12-3/TRBV12-4; D gene: -; CDR3 DNA: TGTGCCAGCAGTTACGGGGGACACGAGCAGTACTTC; CDR3 protein: CASSYGGHEQYF
J gene: TRBJ2-6; clone size: few; V gene: TRBV21-1; D gene: -; CDR3 DNA: TGTGCCAGCAGCAAAGGGTCATGGGCAGTCACAAGCTCTGGGGCCAACGTCCTGACTTTC; CDR3 protein: CASSKGSWAVTSSGANVLTF
J gene: TRBJ2-3; clone size: few; V gene: TRBV4-3; D gene: -; CDR3 DNA: TGCGCCAGCAGCCAAGACTCCCACTTAGATACGCAGTATTTT; CDR3 protein: CASSQDSHLDTQYF
J gene: TRBJ2-3; clone size: few; V gene: TRBV5-6; D gene: -; CDR3 DNA: TGTGCCAGCAGCTTGGGAGCCCCCCGTAGAGGCACAGATACGCAGTATTTT; CDR3 protein: CASSLGAPRRGTDTQYF
J gene: TRBJ2-2; clone size: few; V gene: TRBV5-5; D gene: TRBD1; CDR3 DNA: TGTGCCAGCAGCTTGGGGACACAGGGGGGTGCCGGGGAGCTGTTTTTT; CDR3 protein: CASSLGTQGGAGELFF
J gene: TRBJ2-7; clone size: -; V gene: TRBV5-1; D gene: TRBD2; CDR3 DNA: TGCGCCAGCAGCTTTGGGCGGGAGACCCGGAACTACGAGCAGTACTTC; CDR3 protein: CASSFGRETRNYEQYF
J gene: TRBJ2-1; clone size: few; V gene: TRBV30; D gene: -; CDR3 DNA: TGTGCCTGGTCCCACGGTTACAATGAGCAGTTCTTC; CDR3 protein: CAWSHGYNEQFF
J gene: TRBJ2-1; clone size: many; V gene: TRBV5-1; D gene: TRBD2; CDR3 DNA: TGCGCCAGCAGCTCCGGGCCTAGCGGGAGCTCCTACAATGAGCAGTTCTTC; CDR3 protein: CASSSGPSGSSYNEQFF
J gene: TRBJ2-7; clone size: -; V gene: TRBV9; D gene: TRBD1; CDR3 DNA: TGTGCCAGCAGCCCTAACAAGGGACAGGGGTCATCCGAGCAGTACTTC; CDR3 protein: CASSPNKGQGSSEQYF
J gene: TRBJ2-1; clone size: many; V gene: TRBV3-2; D gene: -; CDR3 DNA: TGTGCCAGCAGCGCTCATCGGCCTCAGGGGAGCTCCTACAATGAGCAGTTCTTC; CDR3 protein: CASSAHRPQGSSYNEQFF
J gene: TRBJ2-2; clone size: many; V gene: TRBV12-3/TRBV12-4; D gene: -; CDR3 DNA: TGTGCCAGCAGTCCTCTAGACACCCACACCGGGGAGCTGTTTTTT; CDR3 protein: CASSPLDTHTGELFF
J gene: TRBJ2-3; clone size: few; V gene: TRBV21-1; D gene: -; CDR3 DNA: TGTGCCAGCTACCCTCTGGGAGCCCATAGCACAGATACGCAGTATTTT; CDR3 protein: CASYPLGAHSTDTQYF
J gene: TRBJ1-1; clone size: -; V gene: TRBV29-1; D gene: -; CDR3 DNA: TGCAGCGGGACAGATGAAATGAACACTGAAGCTTTCTTT; CDR3 protein: CSGTDEMNTEAFF
J gene: TRBJ2-1; clone size: -; V gene: TRBV12-3/TRBV12-4; D gene: -; CDR3 DNA: TGTGCCAGCAGAATGCGCGGGACAGCGTTACCCGGCGCCTACAATGAGCAGTTCTTC; CDR3 protein: CASRMRGTALPGAYNEQFF